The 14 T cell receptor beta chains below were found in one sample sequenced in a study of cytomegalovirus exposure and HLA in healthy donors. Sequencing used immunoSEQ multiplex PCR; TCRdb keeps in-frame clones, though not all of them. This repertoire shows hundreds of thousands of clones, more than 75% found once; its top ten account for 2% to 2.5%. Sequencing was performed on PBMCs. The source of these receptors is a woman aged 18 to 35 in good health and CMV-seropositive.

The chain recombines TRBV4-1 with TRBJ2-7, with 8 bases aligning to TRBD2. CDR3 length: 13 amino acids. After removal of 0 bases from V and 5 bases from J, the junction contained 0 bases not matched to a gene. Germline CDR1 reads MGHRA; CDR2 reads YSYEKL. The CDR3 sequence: CASSQEGLDEQYF. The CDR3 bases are TGCGCCAGCAGCCAAGAGGGACTAGACGAGCAGTACTTC.

This chain's CDR3 is CATTAIRGGRPGADTQYF. In nucleotides, the CDR3 is TGTGCCACTACCGCAATTCGTGGCGGGAGGCCCGGAGCGGATACGCAGTATTTT. The rearrangement uses TRBV19 and TRBJ2-3; 8 bases are shared with TRBD2. The CDR3 is made up of 18 amino acids. After removal of 10 bases from V and 6 bases from J, the junction contained 24 bases not matched to a gene. Germline CDR1 and CDR2: LNHDA and SQIVND (reference sequence). The variable domain in full, with the rest retrieved from reference TRBV19 and TRBJ2-3, is DGGITQSPKYLFRKEGQNVTLSCEQNLNHDAMYWYRQDPGQGLRLIYYSQIVNDFQKGDIAEGYSVSREKKESFPLTVTSAQKNPTAFYLCATTAIRGGRPGADTQYFGPGTRLTVL.

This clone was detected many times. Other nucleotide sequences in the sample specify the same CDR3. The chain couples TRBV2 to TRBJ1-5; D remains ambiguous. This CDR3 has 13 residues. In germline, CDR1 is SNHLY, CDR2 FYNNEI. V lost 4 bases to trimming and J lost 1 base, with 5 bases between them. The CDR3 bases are TGTGCCAGCAGTGCCCCAAGCAATCAGCCCCAGCATTTT. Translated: CASSAPSNQPQHF.

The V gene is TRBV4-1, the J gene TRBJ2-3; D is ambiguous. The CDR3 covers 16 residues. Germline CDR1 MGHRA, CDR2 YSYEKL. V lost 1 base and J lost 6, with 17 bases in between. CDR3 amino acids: CASSQVQAPTPDTQYF. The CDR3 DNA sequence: TGCGCCAGCAGCCAAGTTCAGGCCCCAACTCCGGATACGCAGTATTTT.

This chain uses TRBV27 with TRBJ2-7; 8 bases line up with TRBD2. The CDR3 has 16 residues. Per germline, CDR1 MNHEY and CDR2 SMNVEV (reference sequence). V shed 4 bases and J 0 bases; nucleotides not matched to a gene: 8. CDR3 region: CASSSWPGGSSYEQYF. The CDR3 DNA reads TGTGCCAGCAGTTCGTGGCCGGGAGGGAGCTCCTACGAGCAGTACTTC.

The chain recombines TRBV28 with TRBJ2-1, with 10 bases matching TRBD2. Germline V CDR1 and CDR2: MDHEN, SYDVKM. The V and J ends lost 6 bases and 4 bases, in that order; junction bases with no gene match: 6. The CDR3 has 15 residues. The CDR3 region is CASSQTSGNYNEQFF. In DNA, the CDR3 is TGTGCCAGCAGCCAAACTAGCGGGAATTACAATGAGCAGTTCTTC.

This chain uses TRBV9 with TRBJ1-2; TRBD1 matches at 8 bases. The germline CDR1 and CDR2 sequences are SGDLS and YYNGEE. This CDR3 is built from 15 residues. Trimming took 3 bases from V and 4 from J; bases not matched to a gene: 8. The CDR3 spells CASSARDRPLYGYTF. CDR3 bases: TGTGCCAGCAGCGCACGGGACAGGCCCCTCTATGGCTACACCTTC. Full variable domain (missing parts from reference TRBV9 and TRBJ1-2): DSGVTQTPKHLITATGQRVTLRCSPRSGDLSVYWYQQSLDQGLQFLIQYYNGEERAKGNILERFSAQQFPDLHSELNLSSLELGDSALYFCASSARDRPLYGYTFGSGTRLTVV.

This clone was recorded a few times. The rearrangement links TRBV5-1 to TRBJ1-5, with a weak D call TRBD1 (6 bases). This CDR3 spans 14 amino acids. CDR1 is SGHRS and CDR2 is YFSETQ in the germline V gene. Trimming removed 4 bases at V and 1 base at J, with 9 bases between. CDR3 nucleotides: TGCGCCAGCAGCCCTGGGGGCAGCAATCAGCCCCAGCATTTT. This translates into CASSPGGSNQPQHF.

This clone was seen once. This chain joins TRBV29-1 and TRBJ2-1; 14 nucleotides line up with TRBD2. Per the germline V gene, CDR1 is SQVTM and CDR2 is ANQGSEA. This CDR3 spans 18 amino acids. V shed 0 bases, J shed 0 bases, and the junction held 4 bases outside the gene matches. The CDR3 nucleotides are TGCAGCGTTGAAGACGGGACTAGCGGGAGTTACTCCTACAATGAGCAGTTCTTC. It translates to CSVEDGTSGSYSYNEQFF.

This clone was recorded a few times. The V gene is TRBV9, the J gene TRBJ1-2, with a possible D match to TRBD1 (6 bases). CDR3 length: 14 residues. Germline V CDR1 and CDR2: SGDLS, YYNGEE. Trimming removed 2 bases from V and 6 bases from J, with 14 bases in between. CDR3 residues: CASSVDRLGDGYTF. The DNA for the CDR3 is TGTGCCAGCAGCGTCGACAGGCTCGGGGATGGCTACACCTTC.

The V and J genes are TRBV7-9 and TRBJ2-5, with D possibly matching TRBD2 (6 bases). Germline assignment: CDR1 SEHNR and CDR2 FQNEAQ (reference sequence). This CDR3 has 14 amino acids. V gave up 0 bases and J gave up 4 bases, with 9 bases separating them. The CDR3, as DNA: TGTGCCAGCAGCTTAGCGGGAGGAACAGAGACCCAGTACTTC. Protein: CASSLAGGTETQYF.

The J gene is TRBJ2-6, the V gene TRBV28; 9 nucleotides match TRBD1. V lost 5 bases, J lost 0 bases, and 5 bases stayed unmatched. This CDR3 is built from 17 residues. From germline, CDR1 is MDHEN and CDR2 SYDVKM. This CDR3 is CASSRRDRVSGANVLTF. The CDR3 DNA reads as TGTGCCAGCAGTCGCCGGGACAGGGTCTCTGGGGCCAACGTCCTGACTTTC.

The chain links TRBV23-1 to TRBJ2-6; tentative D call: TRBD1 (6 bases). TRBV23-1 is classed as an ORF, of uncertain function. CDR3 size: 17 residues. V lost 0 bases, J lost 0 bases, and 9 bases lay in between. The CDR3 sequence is CASSQSSRGSGANVLTF. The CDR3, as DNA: TGCGCCAGCAGTCAATCGAGCAGGGGCTCTGGGGCCAACGTCCTGACTTTC.

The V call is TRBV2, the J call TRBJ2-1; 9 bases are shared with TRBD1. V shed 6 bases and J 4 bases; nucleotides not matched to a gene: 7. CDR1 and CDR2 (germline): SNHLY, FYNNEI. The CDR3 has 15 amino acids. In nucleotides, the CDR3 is TGTGCCAGCAGGACCGGGACAGGGCTTTACAATGAGCAGTTCTTC. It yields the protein CASRTGTGLYNEQFF.